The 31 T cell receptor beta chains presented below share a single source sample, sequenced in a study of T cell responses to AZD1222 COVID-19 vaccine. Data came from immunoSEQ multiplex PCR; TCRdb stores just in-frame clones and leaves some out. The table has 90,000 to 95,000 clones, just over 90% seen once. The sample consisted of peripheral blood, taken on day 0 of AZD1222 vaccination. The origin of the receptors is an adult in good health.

CDR3 in DNA: TGTGCCAGCAGCTTAGTCGGGGCTGTCTATGGCTACACCTTC. This translates into CASSLVGAVYGYTF. The chain joins TRBV7-2 to TRBJ1-2; weak D call: TRBD1 (5 bases). The CDR3 length is 14 residues. Trimming removed 1 base at V and 4 bases at J, with 10 bases between. Germline loops: CDR1 SGHTA, CDR2 FQGNSA.

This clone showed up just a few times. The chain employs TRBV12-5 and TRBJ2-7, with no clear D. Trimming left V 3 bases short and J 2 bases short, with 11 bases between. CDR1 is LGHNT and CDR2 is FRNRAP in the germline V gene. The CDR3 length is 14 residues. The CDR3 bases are TGTGCTAGTGGTTTTGTGGGATCCCCCTACGAGCAGTACTTC. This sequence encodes CASGFVGSPYEQYF.

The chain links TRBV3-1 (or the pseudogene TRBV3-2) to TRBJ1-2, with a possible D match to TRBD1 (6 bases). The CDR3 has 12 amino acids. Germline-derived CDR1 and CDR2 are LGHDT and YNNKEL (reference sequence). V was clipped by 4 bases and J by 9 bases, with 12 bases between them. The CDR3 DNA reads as TGTGCCAGCAGCCCAAACAGGGTGCGCTACACCTTC. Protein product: CASSPNRVRYTF.

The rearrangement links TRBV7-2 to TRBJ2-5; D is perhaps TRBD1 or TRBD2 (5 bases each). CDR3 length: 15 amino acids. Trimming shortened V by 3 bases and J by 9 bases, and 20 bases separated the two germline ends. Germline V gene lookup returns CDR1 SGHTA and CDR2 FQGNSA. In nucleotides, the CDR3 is TGTGCCAGCAGCTTCAAGCCGGGACCTAGTGGTGCCCAGTACTTC. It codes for CASSFKPGPSGAQYF.

The CDR3 spells CASSRRGEGSYEQYF. The CDR3 nucleotides are TGTGCCAGCAGCCGTCGGGGGGAGGGATCCTACGAGCAGTACTTC. V and J are TRBV3-1 (or the pseudogene TRBV3-2) and TRBJ2-7; 7 bases fit TRBD2. The trim removed 4 bases at V and 1 base at J, leaving 7 bases unmatched. The CDR3 loop spans 15 amino acids. Germline V gene lookup returns CDR1 LGHDT and CDR2 YNNKEL (reference sequence).

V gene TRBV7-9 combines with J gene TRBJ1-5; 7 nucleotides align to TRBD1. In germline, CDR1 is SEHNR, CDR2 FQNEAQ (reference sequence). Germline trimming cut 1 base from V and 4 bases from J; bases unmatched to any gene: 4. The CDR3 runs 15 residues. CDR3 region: CASSLEGQVNQPQHF. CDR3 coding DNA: TGTGCCAGCAGCTTAGAAGGACAGGTAAATCAGCCCCAGCATTTT.

The CDR3 coding sequence is TGTGCCAGCAGCCCCCGGACAGGGCAGTCATATGGCTACACCTTC. Amino acid sequence: CASSPRTGQSYGYTF. The chain joins TRBV5-4 to TRBJ1-2; 8 bases fit TRBD1. J lost 5 bases, V lost 4 bases, and 10 bases had no gene match. Germline V CDR1 and CDR2: SGHNT, YYREEE (reference sequence). CDR3 length: 15 amino acids.

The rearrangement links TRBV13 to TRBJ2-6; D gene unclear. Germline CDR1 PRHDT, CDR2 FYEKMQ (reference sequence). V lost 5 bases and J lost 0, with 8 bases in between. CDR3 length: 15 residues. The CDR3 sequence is CASSPGFSGANVLTF. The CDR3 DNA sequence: TGTGCCAGCAGCCCCGGCTTCTCTGGGGCCAACGTCCTGACTTTC.

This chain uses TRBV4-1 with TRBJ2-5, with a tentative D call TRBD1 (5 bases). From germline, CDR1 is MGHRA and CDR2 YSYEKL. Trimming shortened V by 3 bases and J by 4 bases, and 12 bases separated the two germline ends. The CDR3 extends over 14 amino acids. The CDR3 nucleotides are TGCGCCAGCAGCCAGTACCAGGGTGGAGAGACCCAGTACTTC. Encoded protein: CASSQYQGGETQYF.

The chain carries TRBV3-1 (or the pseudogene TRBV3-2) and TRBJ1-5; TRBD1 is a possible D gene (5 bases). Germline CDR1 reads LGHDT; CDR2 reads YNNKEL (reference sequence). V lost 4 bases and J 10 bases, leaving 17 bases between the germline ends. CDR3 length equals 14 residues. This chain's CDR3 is CASSPGHPSIPQHF. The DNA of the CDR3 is TGTGCCAGCAGCCCGGGGCACCCTAGTATACCCCAGCATTTT.

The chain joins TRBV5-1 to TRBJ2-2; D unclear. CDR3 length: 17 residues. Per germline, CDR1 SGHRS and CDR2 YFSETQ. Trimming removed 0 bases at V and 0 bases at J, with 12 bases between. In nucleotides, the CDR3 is TGCGCCAGCAGCTTGGCGGCGGCCGCTCCGAACACCGGGGAGCTGTTTTTT. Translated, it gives CASSLAAAAPNTGELFF.

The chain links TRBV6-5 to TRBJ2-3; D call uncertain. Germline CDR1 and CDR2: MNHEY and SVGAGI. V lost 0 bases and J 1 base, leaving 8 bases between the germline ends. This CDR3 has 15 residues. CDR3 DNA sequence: TGTGCCAGCAGTTACTCAGGCACACGCACAGATACGCAGTATTTT. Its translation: CASSYSGTRTDTQYF.

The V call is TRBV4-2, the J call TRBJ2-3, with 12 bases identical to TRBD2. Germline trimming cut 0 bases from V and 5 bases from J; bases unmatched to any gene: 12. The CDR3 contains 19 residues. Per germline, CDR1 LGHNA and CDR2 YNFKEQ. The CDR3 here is CASSQEGPSGGAGGDTQYF. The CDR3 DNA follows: TGTGCCAGCAGCCAAGAGGGCCCTAGCGGGGGGGCGGGTGGAGATACGCAGTATTTT.

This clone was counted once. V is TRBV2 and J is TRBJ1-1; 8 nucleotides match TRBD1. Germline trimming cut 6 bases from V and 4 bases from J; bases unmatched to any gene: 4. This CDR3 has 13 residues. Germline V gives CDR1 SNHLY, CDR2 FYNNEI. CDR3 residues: CASRADRATEAFF. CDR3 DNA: TGTGCCAGCAGAGCGGACAGGGCCACTGAAGCTTTCTTT.

CDR3 residues: CAISEVSGYSPLHF. The CDR3, as DNA: TGTGCCATCAGTGAGGTGTCAGGATATTCACCCCTCCACTTT. The rearrangement joins TRBV10-3 to TRBJ1-6; D unresolved. CDR3 size: 14 residues. Trimming left V 2 bases short and J 8 bases short, with 10 bases between. Germline V gene lookup returns CDR1 ENHRY and CDR2 SYGVKD.

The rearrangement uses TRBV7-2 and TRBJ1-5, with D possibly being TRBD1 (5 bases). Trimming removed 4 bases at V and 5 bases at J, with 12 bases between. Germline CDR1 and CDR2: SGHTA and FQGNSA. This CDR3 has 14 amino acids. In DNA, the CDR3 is TGTGCCAGCAGCTCCCAGGGATTTTATCAGCCCCAGCATTTT. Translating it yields CASSSQGFYQPQHF.

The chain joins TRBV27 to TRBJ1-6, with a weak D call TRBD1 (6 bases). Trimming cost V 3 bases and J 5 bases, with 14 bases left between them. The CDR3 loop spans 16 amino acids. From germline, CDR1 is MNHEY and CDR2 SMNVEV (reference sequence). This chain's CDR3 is CASSLRWAGDNSPLHF. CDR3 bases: TGTGCCAGCAGTTTGAGGTGGGCAGGGGATAATTCACCCCTCCACTTT.

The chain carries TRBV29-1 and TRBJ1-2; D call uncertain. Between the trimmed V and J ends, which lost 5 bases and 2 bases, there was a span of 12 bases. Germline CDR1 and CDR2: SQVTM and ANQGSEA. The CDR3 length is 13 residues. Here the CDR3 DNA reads TGCAGCGTTCACGGACGGACGAACTATGGCTACACCTTC. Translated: CSVHGRTNYGYTF.

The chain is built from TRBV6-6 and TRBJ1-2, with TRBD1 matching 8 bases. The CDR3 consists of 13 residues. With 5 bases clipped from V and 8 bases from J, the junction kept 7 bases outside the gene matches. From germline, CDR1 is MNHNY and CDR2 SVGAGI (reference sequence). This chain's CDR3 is CASSAGQVTGYTF. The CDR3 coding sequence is TGTGCCAGCAGTGCGGGACAGGTGACCGGCTACACCTTC.

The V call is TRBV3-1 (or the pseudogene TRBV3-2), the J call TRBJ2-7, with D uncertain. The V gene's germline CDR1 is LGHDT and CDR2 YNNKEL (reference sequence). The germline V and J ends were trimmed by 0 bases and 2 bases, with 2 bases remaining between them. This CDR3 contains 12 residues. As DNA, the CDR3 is TGTGCCAGCAGCCAAGACACCTACGAGCAGTACTTC. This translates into CASSQDTYEQYF.

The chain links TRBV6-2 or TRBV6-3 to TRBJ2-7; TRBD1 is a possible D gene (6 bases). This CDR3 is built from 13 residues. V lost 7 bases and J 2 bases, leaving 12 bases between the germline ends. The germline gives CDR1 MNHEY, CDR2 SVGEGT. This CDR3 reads CASNPGQTYEQYF. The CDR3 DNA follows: TGTGCCAGCAACCCGGGACAAACCTACGAGCAGTACTTC.

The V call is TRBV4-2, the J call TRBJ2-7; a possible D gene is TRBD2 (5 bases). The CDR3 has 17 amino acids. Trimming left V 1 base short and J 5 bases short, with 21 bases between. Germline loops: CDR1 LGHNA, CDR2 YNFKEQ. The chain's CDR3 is CASSQGSRRKIIDEQYF. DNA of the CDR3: TGTGCCAGCAGCCAAGGTTCCCGGAGGAAAATAATAGACGAGCAGTACTTC.

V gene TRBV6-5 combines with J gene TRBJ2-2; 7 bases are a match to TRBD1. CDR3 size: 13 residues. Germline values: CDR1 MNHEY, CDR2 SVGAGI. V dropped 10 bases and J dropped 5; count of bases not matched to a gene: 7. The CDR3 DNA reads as TGTGCCACCACCTCAGGGGGAACCGGGGAGCTGTTTTTT. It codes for CATTSGGTGELFF.

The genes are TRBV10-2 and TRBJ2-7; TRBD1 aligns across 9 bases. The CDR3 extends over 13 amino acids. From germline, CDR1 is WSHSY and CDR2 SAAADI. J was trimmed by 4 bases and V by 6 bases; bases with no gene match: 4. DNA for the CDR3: TGCGCCAGCAGCGCGGGACAGGGTTACGAGCAGTACTTC. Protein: CASSAGQGYEQYF.

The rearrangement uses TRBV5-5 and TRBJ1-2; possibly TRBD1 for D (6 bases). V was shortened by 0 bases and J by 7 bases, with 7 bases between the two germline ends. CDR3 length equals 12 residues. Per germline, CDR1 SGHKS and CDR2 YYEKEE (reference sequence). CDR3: CASSLGGPGYTF. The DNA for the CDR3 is TGTGCCAGCAGCTTGGGGGGGCCTGGCTACACCTTC. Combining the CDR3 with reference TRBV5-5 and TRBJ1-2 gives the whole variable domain DAGVTQSPTHLIKTRGQQVTLRCSPISGHKSVSWYQQVLGQGPQFIFQYYEKEERGRGNFPDRFSARQFPNYSSELNVNALLLGDSALYLCASSLGGPGYTFGSGTRLTVV.

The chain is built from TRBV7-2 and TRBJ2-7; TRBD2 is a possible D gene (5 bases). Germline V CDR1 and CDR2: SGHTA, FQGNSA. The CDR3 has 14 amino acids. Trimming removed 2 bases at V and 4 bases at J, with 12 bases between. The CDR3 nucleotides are TGTGCCAGCAGCTTACCTAGGCCGGGATACGAGCAGTACTTC. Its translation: CASSLPRPGYEQYF.

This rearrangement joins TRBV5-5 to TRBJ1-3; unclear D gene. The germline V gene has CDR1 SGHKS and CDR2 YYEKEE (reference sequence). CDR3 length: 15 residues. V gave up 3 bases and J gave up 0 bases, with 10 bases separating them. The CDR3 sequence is CASSYVPLSGNTIYF. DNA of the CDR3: TGTGCCAGCAGCTATGTACCCCTCTCTGGAAACACCATATATTTT.

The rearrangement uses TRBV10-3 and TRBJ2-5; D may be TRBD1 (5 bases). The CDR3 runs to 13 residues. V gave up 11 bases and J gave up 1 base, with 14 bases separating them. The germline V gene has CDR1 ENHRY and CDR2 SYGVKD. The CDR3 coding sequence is TGTGCCTCTCAAGGGGTCGGCCAAGAGACCCAGTACTTC. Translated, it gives CASQGVGQETQYF.

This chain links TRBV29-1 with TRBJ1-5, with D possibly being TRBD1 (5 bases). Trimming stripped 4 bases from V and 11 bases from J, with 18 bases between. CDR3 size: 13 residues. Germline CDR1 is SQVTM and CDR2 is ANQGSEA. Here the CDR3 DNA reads TGCAGCGTTGGTCAGGGTGGGGGTTCGACCCAGCATTTT. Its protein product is CSVGQGGGSTQHF.

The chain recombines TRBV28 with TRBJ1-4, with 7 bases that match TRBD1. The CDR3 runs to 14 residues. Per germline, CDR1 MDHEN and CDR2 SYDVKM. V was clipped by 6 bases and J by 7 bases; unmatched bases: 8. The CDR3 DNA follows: TGTGCCAGCAGCCCGGGACAGCGGGTTGAAAAACTGTTTTTT. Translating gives CASSPGQRVEKLFF.

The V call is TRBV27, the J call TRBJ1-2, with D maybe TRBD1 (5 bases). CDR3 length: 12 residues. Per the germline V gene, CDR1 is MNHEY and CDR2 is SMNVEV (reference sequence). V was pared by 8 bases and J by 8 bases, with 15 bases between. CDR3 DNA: TGTGCCAGCGGTTGGCCCCAGGGAGGCTACACCTTC. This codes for CASGWPQGGYTF.